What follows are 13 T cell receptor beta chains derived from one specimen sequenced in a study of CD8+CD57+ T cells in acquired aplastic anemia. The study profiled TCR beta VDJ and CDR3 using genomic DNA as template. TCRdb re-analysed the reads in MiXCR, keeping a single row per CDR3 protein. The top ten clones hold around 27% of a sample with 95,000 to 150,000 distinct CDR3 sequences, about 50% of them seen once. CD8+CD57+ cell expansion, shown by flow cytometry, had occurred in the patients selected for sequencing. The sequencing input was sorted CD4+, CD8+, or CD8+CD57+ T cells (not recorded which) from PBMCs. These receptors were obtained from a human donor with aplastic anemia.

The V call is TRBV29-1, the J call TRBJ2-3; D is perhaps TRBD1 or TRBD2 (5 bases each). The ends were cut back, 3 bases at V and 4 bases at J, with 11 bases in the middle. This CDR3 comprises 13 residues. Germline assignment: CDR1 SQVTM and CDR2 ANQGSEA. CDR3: CSVDGGPPDTQYF. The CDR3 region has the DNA TGCAGCGTTGATGGGGGACCCCCAGATACGCAGTATTTT.

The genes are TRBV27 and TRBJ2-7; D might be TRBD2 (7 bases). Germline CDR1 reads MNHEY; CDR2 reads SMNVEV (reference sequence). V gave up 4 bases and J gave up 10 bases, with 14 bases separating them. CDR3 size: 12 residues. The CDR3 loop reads CASSSGGGDQYF. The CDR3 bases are TGTGCCAGCAGTTCGGGCGGGGGCGATCAGTACTTC.

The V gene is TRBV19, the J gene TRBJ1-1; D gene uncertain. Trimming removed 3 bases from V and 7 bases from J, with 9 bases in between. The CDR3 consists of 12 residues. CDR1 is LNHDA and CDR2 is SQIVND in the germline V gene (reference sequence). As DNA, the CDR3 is TGTGCCAGTAGTATCTCGGGGTTTGAAGCTTTCTTT. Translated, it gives CASSISGFEAFF.

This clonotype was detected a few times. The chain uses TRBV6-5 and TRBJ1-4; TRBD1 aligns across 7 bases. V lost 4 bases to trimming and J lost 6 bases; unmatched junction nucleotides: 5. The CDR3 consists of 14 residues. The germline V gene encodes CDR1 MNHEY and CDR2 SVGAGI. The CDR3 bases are TGTGCCAGCAGTTCCTTTACAGGGGATGAAAAACTGTTTTTT. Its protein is CASSSFTGDEKLFF.

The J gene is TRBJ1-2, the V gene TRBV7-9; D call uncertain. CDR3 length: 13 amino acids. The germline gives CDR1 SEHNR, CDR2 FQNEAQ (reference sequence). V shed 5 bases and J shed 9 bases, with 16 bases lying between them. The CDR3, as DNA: TGTGCCAGCAGCCCGTCTGCGGCTAATAGCTACACCTTC. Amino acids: CASSPSAANSYTF.

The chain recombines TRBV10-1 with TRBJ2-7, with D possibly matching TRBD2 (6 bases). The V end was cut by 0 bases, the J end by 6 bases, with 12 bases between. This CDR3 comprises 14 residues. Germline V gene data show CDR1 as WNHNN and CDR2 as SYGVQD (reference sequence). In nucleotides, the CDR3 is TGCGCCAGCAGTGAGTCTGGCTTAGCGGCCGAGCAGTACTTC. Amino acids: CASSESGLAAEQYF.

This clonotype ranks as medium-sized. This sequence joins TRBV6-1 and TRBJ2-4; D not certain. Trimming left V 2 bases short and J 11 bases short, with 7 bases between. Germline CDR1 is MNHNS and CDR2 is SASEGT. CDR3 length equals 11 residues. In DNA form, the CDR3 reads TGTGCCAGCAGTGAACTCGGACTTCAGTACTTC. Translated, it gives CASSELGLQYF.

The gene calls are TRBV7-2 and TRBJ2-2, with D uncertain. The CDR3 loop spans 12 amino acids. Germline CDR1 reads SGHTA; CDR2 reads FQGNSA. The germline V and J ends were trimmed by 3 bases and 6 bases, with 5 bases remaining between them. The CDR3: CASSFWSGELFF. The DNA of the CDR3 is TGTGCCAGCAGCTTCTGGTCCGGGGAGCTGTTTTTT.

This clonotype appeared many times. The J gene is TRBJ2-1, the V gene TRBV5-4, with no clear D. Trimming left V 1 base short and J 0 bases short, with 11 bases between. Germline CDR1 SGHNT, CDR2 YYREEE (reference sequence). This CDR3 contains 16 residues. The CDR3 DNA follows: TGTGCCAGCAGCTTGACAGCTCTGAGCTCCTACAATGAGCAGTTCTTC. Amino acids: CASSLTALSSYNEQFF. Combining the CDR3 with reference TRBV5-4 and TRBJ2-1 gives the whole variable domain ETGVTQSPTHLIKTRGQQVTLRCSSQSGHNTVSWYQQALGQGPQFIFQYYREEENGRGNFPPRFSGLQFPNYSSELNVNALELDDSALYLCASSLTALSSYNEQFFGPGTRLTVL.

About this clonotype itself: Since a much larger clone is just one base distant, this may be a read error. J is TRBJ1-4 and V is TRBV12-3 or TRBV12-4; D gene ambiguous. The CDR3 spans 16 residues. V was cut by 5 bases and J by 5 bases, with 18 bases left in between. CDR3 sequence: CASSRGLTDVNEKLFF. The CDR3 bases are TGTGCCAGCAGTCGTGGCCTGACGGACGTCAATGAAAAACTGTTTTTT.

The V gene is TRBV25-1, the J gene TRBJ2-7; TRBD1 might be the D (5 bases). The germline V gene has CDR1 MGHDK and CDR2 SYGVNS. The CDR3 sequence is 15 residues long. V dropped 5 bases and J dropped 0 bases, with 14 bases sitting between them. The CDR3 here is CASSKGAVSSYEQYF. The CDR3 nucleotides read TGTGCCAGCAGTAAAGGGGCGGTGAGCTCCTACGAGCAGTACTTC.

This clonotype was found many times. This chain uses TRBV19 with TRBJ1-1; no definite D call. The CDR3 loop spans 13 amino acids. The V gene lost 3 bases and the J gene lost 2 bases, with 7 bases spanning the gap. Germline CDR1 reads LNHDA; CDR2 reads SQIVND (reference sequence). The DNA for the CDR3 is TGTGCCAGTAGTATGAACAGTAACACTGAAGCTTTCTTT. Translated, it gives CASSMNSNTEAFF.

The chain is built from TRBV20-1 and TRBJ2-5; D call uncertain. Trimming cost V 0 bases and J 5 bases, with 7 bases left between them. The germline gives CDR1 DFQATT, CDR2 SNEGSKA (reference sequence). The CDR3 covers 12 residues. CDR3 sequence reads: CSARDLVETQYF. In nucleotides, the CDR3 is TGCAGTGCTAGAGATCTAGTTGAGACCCAGTACTTC.